This record looks at one TCR beta chain sequence and its context. What it recognizes is unknown. This sample was included in a study of graft-versus-host responses after intestinal transplantation. Looking at the study overall: Transplants were multivisceral, liver-intestinal, or isolated intestinal. Every recipient had anti-thymocyte globulin induction and around 3 years of tacrolimus plus steroids. Study-level points and caveats: Elevated graft-versus-host to host-versus-graft clonal ratios in allografts were recorded for patients with graft-donor T cell macrochimerism. Detection of GvH clones occurred in recipient marrow, and some had their first appearance in ileum or blood.

The assay was immunoSEQ multiplex PCR, and TCRdb's table has in-frame clones only and misses some. Of 6,000 to 8,000 clones listed, roughly 82% were seen once; the top ten hold 10% to 13%. The V and J ends lost 2 bases and 0 bases respectively, with 8 bases between them. Germline V CDR1 and CDR2: SGHTA, FQGTGA. CDR3 length: 15 amino acids. Processing of graft tissue released intraepithelial and lamina propria lymphocytes. The sample consisted of ileum tissue, taken 120 to 130 days after transplant. This sequence was found in a human patient who received an intestinal transplant, so some T cells may come from the graft donor. J is TRBJ2-1 and V is TRBV7-3, with D hard to call. Written as DNA, the CDR3 is TGTGCCAGCAGCTTATCGCCAAGCTCCTACAATGAGCAGTTCTTC. It specifies CASSLSPSSYNEQFF.